Reported below is one T cell receptor (beta chain). The entry originates in a study of blood T cell repertoires in COVID-19. Generated by immunoSEQ multiplex PCR, the TCRdb table keeps only in-frame clones and is missing some. The repertoire holds about 320,000 clones, with 86% as singletons. CDR3 size: 13 residues. With V trimmed by 3 bases and J by 3 bases, 2 bases remained unmatched. The V gene's germline CDR1 is LNHNV and CDR2 YYDKDF (reference sequence). The chain has TRBV15 and TRBJ2-7, with 7 bases fitting TRBD1. The receptor was isolated from a woman aged 50 to 60 with acute or convalescent COVID-19. Sequencing used peripheral blood. The CDR3 reads CATSRGQHYEQYF. CDR3 nucleotide sequence: TGTGCCACCAGCAGGGGACAGCACTACGAGCAGTACTTC.